The 31 T cell receptor beta chains listed next were all sequenced from one sample in a study of shared clonotypes between healthy human individuals. It was CD45RO-negative cells, positively selected for CCR7, that made up naive CD8 cells, with terminally differentiated effector memory CD45RA+ cells excluded. TCRdb's table, derived via immunoSEQ multiplex PCR, lists solely in-frame clones and lacks some. Altogether under 700,000 clones are present, approximately 95% being singletons, with the ten largest covering approximately 0.11%. The sequenced material came from naive CD8+ T cells sorted from blood. The origin of the receptors is a woman aged 30 to 39 in good health.

The rearrangement links TRBV28 to TRBJ2-7; 10 bases are shared with TRBD1. Trimming took 2 bases from V and 2 from J; bases not matched to a gene: 3. This CDR3 is 15 amino acids long. Germline lookup yields CDR1 MDHEN and CDR2 SYDVKM. CDR3 residues: CASSLPTGGPYEQYF. DNA of the CDR3: TGTGCCAGCAGTTTACCGACAGGGGGCCCCTACGAGCAGTACTTC.

The chain recombines TRBV10-3 with TRBJ2-7; D ambiguous. Trimming stripped 0 bases from V and 0 bases from J, with 6 bases between. The CDR3 loop spans 14 amino acids. Germline CDR1 is ENHRY and CDR2 is SYGVKD. CDR3 residues: CAISESDTSYEQYF. CDR3 nucleotides: TGTGCCATCAGTGAGTCAGACACCTCCTACGAGCAGTACTTC.

This chain links TRBV27 with TRBJ1-2; D is unresolved. This CDR3 is built from 12 residues. CDR1 and CDR2 (germline): MNHEY, SMNVEV (reference sequence). Trimming removed 6 bases from V and 3 bases from J, with 8 bases in between. The CDR3 reads CASSGSYYGYTF. CDR3 DNA sequence: TGTGCCAGCAGCGGGAGTTACTATGGCTACACCTTC.

The chain joins TRBV5-5 to TRBJ1-1; no firm D call. The CDR3 totals 13 residues. Looked up from germline, CDR1 is SGHKS and CDR2 is YYEKEE (reference sequence). Trimming removed 2 bases at V and 6 bases at J, with 11 bases between. CDR3 DNA sequence: TGTGCCAGCAGCTTTGGGTTTACCGCTGAAGCTTTCTTT. Residues: CASSFGFTAEAFF.

The chain has TRBV9 and TRBJ1-2; unclear D gene. The length of the CDR3 is 13 residues. The V gene's germline CDR1 is SGDLS and CDR2 YYNGEE. V lost 3 bases to trimming and J lost 2 bases, with 8 bases between them. The CDR3: CASSGIENYGYTF. The CDR3 DNA reads TGTGCCAGCAGCGGAATCGAGAACTATGGCTACACCTTC.

This clone was found once. This chain links TRBV4-1 with TRBJ2-1; D gene uncertain. CDR3 length equals 16 residues. Per germline, CDR1 MGHRA and CDR2 YSYEKL. V lost 0 bases to trimming and J lost 0 bases, with 9 bases between them. The CDR3 reads CASSQEWSISYNEQFF. The DNA for the CDR3 is TGCGCCAGCAGCCAAGAGTGGTCAATCTCCTACAATGAGCAGTTCTTC.

The gene calls are TRBV7-8 and TRBJ2-7; 10 positions agree with TRBD2. CDR1 is SGHVS, CDR2 FQNEAQ, per germline. The V segment lost 5 bases and the J segment 2 bases; nucleotides outside the gene matches: 6. This CDR3 comprises 15 residues. CDR3 region: CASSAGLAVTYEQYF. In DNA, the CDR3 is TGTGCCAGCAGCGCCGGACTAGCGGTAACCTACGAGCAGTACTTC.

V and J are TRBV19 and TRBJ1-5, with 10 bases fitting TRBD1. Losses at the gene ends were 5 bases for V and 3 bases for J; bases not matched to a gene: 4. This CDR3 comprises 15 residues. CDR1 and CDR2 (germline): LNHDA, SQIVND (reference sequence). CDR3 in amino acids: CASSVGTGANQPQHF. The CDR3 DNA follows: TGTGCCAGTAGTGTTGGGACAGGGGCCAATCAGCCCCAGCATTTT.

The chain has TRBV6-1 and TRBJ2-2; D is unresolved. CDR1 is MNHNS and CDR2 is SASEGT in the germline V gene. V lost 0 bases and J lost 0, with 8 bases in between. This CDR3 spans 16 amino acids. This CDR3 reads CASSEANTANTGELFF. CDR3 DNA: TGTGCCAGCAGTGAAGCGAATACAGCGAACACCGGGGAGCTGTTTTTT.

V is TRBV28 and J is TRBJ1-1; D might be TRBD1 (6 bases). Germline V CDR1 and CDR2: MDHEN, SYDVKM. The CDR3 runs to 15 residues. Trimming stripped 4 bases from V and 5 bases from J, with 17 bases between. CDR3 sequence (DNA): TGTGCCAGCAGTTCCTTACAGGGAGGAGAAACTGAAGCTTTCTTT. Amino acid sequence: CASSSLQGGETEAFF.

The V gene is TRBV2, the J gene TRBJ2-7, with TRBD1 as a possible D gene (5 bases). Germline-derived CDR1 and CDR2 are SNHLY and FYNNEI. The CDR3 is 13 residues long. V was cut by 7 bases and J by 2 bases, with 12 bases left in between. The CDR3 loop is CASIPGKTYEQYF. CDR3 DNA sequence: TGTGCCAGCATTCCAGGGAAGACCTACGAGCAGTACTTC.

The chain links TRBV7-9 to TRBJ2-7, with 11 nucleotides matching TRBD2. From germline, CDR1 is SEHNR and CDR2 FQNEAQ (reference sequence). This CDR3 has 19 amino acids. J lost 0 bases, V lost 8 bases, and 18 bases had no gene match. The CDR3 coding sequence is TGTGCCAGCGCGATAGGGACAACCATCGGACTAGCGGGCTCCTACGAGCAGTACTTC. Translated, it gives CASAIGTTIGLAGSYEQYF.

The table lists this clone with a count of one. The chain recombines TRBV27 with TRBJ2-1; D remains ambiguous. This CDR3 has 13 amino acids. V lost 3 bases and J 9 bases, leaving 12 bases between the germline ends. The germline V gene encodes CDR1 MNHEY and CDR2 SMNVEV (reference sequence). Here the CDR3 reads CASSFVVDREQFF. As DNA, the CDR3 is TGTGCCAGCAGTTTCGTTGTGGACCGTGAGCAGTTCTTC.

This chain connects TRBV28 to TRBJ1-5; D might be TRBD1 (5 bases). V was trimmed by 7 bases and J by 0 bases, leaving 10 bases between them. Germline V CDR1 and CDR2: MDHEN, SYDVKM. The CDR3 covers 14 residues. The CDR3 sequence is CASIPTDSNQPQHF. Here the CDR3 DNA reads TGTGCCAGCATCCCGACAGATAGCAATCAGCCCCAGCATTTT.

The chain carries TRBV19 and TRBJ2-7; D is tentatively TRBD1 or TRBD2 (5 bases each). Germline-derived CDR1 and CDR2 are LNHDA and SQIVND (reference sequence). Trimming removed 6 bases from V and 2 bases from J, with 14 bases in between. This CDR3 is 14 amino acids long. CDR3 nucleotide sequence: TGTGCCAGTAGGGACACCGGGGTACCCTACGAGCAGTACTTC. Translating it yields CASRDTGVPYEQYF.

The chain recombines TRBV11-1 with TRBJ2-7; TRBD1 matches 7 bases. V lost 5 bases to trimming and J lost 1 base; unmatched junction nucleotides: 14. Germline V CDR1 and CDR2: SGHAT, FQDESV (reference sequence). This CDR3 region has 17 residues. CDR3 amino acids: CASSPRGGTLRSYEQYF. The CDR3 DNA follows: TGTGCCAGCAGCCCAAGAGGGGGCACCCTACGGTCCTACGAGCAGTACTTC.

This chain links TRBV5-4 with TRBJ2-7; D is unclear. Germline CDR1 reads SGHNT; CDR2 reads YYREEE (reference sequence). The CDR3 has 14 amino acids. The germline V and J ends were trimmed by 0 bases and 0 bases, with 7 bases remaining between them. The CDR3 spells CASSLAGDSYEQYF. The CDR3 DNA follows: TGTGCCAGCAGCTTGGCTGGCGACTCCTACGAGCAGTACTTC.

V usage is TRBV2 and J usage is TRBJ2-7; D may be TRBD2 (6 bases). Trimming pared 7 bases from V and 4 bases from J, leaving 14 bases between. CDR1 is SNHLY, CDR2 FYNNEI, per germline. The CDR3 is made up of 13 amino acids. The CDR3 nucleotides read TGTGCCAGCAAATACGGGACTCCGTACGAGCAGTACTTC. This sequence encodes CASKYGTPYEQYF.

The J gene is TRBJ1-2, the V gene TRBV19; 7 nucleotides align to TRBD1. The CDR3 consists of 16 residues. The J segment lost 8 bases and the V segment lost 3 bases, leaving 15 bases of the junction unmatched. Germline CDR1 and CDR2: LNHDA and SQIVND (reference sequence). The CDR3 region is CASSIYGDSQNIGYTF. The CDR3 region has the DNA TGTGCCAGTAGTATCTACGGGGACAGCCAGAACATCGGCTACACCTTC.

This chain uses TRBV6-6 with TRBJ2-7; 7 bases match TRBD2. V lost 4 bases to trimming and J lost 2 bases; unmatched junction nucleotides: 5. Germline-derived CDR1 and CDR2 are MNHNY and SVGAGI (reference sequence). CDR3 size: 14 residues. CDR3 amino acids: CASSSGGSTYEQYF. The CDR3 DNA sequence: TGTGCCAGCAGTTCCGGCGGGAGTACCTACGAGCAGTACTTC.

Concerning this clone: This specimen includes other DNA sequences encoding the same CDR3. V gene TRBV27 combines with J gene TRBJ2-7; D uncertain. The CDR3 runs 13 residues. The V and J ends lost 4 bases and 1 base respectively, with 8 bases between them. Looked up from germline, CDR1 is MNHEY and CDR2 is SMNVEV (reference sequence). The CDR3 loop is CASSSTVSYEQYF. CDR3 in DNA: TGTGCCAGCAGTTCTACAGTTTCCTACGAGCAGTACTTC.

The chain employs TRBV7-9 and TRBJ2-1; possible D gene TRBD1, 6 bases. Germline CDR1 and CDR2: SEHNR and FQNEAQ (reference sequence). This CDR3 comprises 16 residues. V dropped 1 base and J dropped 7 bases, with 17 bases sitting between them. CDR3 bases: TGTGCCAGCAGCTTAGTGACGGCAGGGGTGGGTAATGAGCAGTTCTTC. This encodes CASSLVTAGVGNEQFF.

The chain has TRBV29-1 and TRBJ2-5; D uncertain. Matching the DNA end better, TRBJ2-7 makes the J call doubtful. Germline loops: CDR1 SQVTM, CDR2 ANQGSEA. This CDR3 region has 11 residues. Here the CDR3 DNA reads TGCAGCGTTGTTTCCAACTTCGAGCAGTACTTC. Residues: CSVVSNFEQYF.

As for this clone: The limits of the CDR3 on the DNA are not certain, so only TCRdb's listed CDR3 is given. The rearrangement joins TRBV28 to TRBJ1-2; TRBD1, the table's D call, was not compared with the DNA. CDR1 is MDHEN and CDR2 is SYDVKM in the germline V gene. The CDR3 region is 13 residues in length, termini included. CDR3 in amino acids: CASSFGPGDGYTF.

CDR3: CASSILLRLAGVDEQFF. The CDR3 coding sequence is TGTGCCAGTAGTATCCTCCTTCGACTAGCGGGAGTAGATGAGCAGTTCTTC. The chain links TRBV19 to TRBJ2-1; 12 bases agree with TRBD2. Germline V gene data show CDR1 as LNHDA and CDR2 as SQIVND (reference sequence). The CDR3 runs to 17 residues. Germline trimming cut 3 bases from V and 8 bases from J; bases unmatched to any gene: 11.

In regard to this clone: At the DNA level, this CDR3 is encoded by other sequences in the same sample as well. The chain employs TRBV19 and TRBJ2-7, with TRBD1 matching over 7 bases. This CDR3 spans 13 amino acids. V shed 5 bases, J shed 1 base, and the junction held 2 bases outside the gene matches. The germline V gene encodes CDR1 LNHDA and CDR2 SQIVND (reference sequence). The CDR3, as DNA: TGTGCCAGTAGTTGGGACAGTTCCTACGAGCAGTACTTC. Translation: CASSWDSSYEQYF.

The gene calls are TRBV7-8 and TRBJ2-7, with a weak D call TRBD1 (5 bases). V shed 1 base and J shed 3 bases, with 13 bases lying between them. Germline V CDR1 and CDR2: SGHVS, FQNEAQ. The CDR3 sequence is 15 residues long. The CDR3 is CASSLEPGLSYEQYF. The CDR3 DNA reads as TGTGCCAGCAGCTTAGAACCAGGGCTAAGCTACGAGCAGTACTTC. Variable domain in full (rest from reference TRBV7-8 and TRBJ2-7): GAGVSQSPRYKVAKRGQDVALRCDPISGHVSLFWYQQALGQGPEFLTYFQNEAQLDKSGLPSDRFFAERPEGSVSTLKIQRTQQEDSAVYLCASSLEPGLSYEQYFGPGTRLTVT.

The chain uses TRBV14 and TRBJ2-7; D unresolved. V lost 1 base to trimming and J lost 2 bases, with 9 bases between them. Germline V CDR1 and CDR2: SGHDN, FVKESK. CDR3 length equals 14 residues. Written as DNA, the CDR3 is TGTGCCAGCAGCCAAGTGGCCGGCCCCTACGAGCAGTACTTC. Amino acid sequence: CASSQVAGPYEQYF.

The genes are TRBV29-1 and TRBJ2-5; D may be TRBD1 (6 bases). Gene TRBJ2-7 matches the end of the DNA better, so the J call may be wrong. Germline assignment: CDR1 SQVTM and CDR2 ANQGSEA. The CDR3 covers 15 residues. The CDR3 spells CSVEEAGTSDYEQYF. Here the CDR3 DNA reads TGCAGCGTTGAAGAAGCCGGGACAAGTGATTACGAGCAGTACTTC.

The chain uses TRBV29-1 and TRBJ2-3; D gene ambiguous. Between the trimmed V and J ends, which lost 2 bases and 5 bases, there was a span of 8 bases. The CDR3 length is 12 residues. CDR1 is SQVTM, CDR2 ANQGSEA, per germline. The chain's CDR3 is CSVEKGRDTQYF. DNA for the CDR3: TGCAGCGTTGAAAAGGGTAGAGATACGCAGTATTTT.

The chain combines TRBV7-2 with TRBJ1-5; D ambiguous. Germline V lookup: CDR1 SGHTA, CDR2 FQGNSA. The V end was cut by 8 bases, the J end by 4 bases, with 12 bases between. This CDR3 comprises 13 residues. In DNA form, the CDR3 reads TGTGCCAGCGGGCTCGACTTAAATCAGCCCCAGCATTTT. Translation: CASGLDLNQPQHF.